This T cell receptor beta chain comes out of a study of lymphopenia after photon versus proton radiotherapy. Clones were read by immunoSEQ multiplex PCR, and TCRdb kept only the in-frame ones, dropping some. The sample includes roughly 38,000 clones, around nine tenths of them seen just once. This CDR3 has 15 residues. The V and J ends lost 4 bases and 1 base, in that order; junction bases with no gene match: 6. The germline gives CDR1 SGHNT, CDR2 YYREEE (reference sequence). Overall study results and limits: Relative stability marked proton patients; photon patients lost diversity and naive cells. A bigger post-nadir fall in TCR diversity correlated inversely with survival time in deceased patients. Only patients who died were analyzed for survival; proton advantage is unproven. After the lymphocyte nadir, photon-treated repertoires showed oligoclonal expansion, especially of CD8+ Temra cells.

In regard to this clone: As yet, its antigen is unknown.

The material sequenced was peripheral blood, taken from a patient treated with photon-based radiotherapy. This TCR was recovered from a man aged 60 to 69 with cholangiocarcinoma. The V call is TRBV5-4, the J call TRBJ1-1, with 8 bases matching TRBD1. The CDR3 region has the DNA TGTGCCAGCAGCCCGAGGGGACAGGAGAACACTGAAGCTTTCTTT. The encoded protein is CASSPRGQENTEAFF.